Ten or more counts support the clone carrying this T cell receptor (beta chain). Its target is not known. The sample comes from a study of T cells after yellow fever vaccination. Regarding the study as a whole: Just a small share of clonotypes turned up in the CD4 compartment as well as the CD8 compartment. Reappearing after the booster were most of the clones from primary vaccination (less than 98% CD4, roughly 86% CD8).

The CDR3 runs 14 residues. Germline loops: CDR1 DFQATT, CDR2 SNEGSKA (reference sequence). Between the trimmed V and J ends, which lost 0 bases and 5 bases, there was a span of 13 bases. TCRdb ran MiXCR on the 5' RACE reads and lists one entry per CDR3 protein. The sample records more than 200,000 distinct CDR3 sequences, about 3.9% being singletons. The sequenced sample was PBMCs, obtained 15 days after the yellow fever booster vaccination. The chain uses TRBV20-1 and TRBJ2-5; maybe TRBD2 (6 bases). The origin of this receptor is a man between 18 and 35 years old who received the YFV17D yellow fever vaccine. The CDR3 reads CSARDPSGRETQYF. As DNA, the CDR3 is TGCAGTGCTAGAGATCCAAGCGGGCGGGAGACCCAGTACTTC.